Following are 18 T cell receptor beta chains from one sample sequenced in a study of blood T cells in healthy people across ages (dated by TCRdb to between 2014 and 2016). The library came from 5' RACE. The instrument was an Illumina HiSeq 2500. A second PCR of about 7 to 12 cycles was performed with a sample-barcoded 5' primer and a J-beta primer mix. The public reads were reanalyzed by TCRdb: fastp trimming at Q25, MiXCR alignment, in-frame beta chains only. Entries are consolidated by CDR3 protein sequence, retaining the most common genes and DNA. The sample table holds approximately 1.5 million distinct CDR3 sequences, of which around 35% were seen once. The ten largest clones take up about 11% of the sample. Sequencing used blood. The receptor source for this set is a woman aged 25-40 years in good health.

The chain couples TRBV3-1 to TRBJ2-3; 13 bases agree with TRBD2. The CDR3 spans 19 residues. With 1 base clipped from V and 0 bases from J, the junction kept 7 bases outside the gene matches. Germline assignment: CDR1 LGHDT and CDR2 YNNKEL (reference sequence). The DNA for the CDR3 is TGTGCCAGCAGCCAAGCTATCGGACTAGCGGGAGTAAGCACAGATACGCAGTATTTT. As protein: CASSQAIGLAGVSTDTQYF.

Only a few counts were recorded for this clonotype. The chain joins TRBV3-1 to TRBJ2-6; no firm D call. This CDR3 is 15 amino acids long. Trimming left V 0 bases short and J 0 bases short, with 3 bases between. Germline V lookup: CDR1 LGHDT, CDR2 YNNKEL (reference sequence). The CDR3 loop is CASSQDTSGANVLTF. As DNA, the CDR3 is TGTGCCAGCAGCCAAGATACCTCTGGGGCCAACGTCCTGACTTTC.

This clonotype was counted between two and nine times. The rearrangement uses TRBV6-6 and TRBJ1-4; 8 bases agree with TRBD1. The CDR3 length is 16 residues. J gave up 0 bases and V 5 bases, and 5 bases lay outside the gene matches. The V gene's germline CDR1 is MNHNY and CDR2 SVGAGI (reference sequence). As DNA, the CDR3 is TGTGCCAGCAGTCCTTGGACAGGGTCAACTAATGAAAAACTGTTTTTT. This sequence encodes CASSPWTGSTNEKLFF.

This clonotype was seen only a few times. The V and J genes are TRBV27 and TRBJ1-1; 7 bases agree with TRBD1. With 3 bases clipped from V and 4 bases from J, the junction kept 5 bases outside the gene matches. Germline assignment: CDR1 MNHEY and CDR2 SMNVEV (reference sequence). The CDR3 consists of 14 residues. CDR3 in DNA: TGTGCCAGCAGTTTCACAGGGGCCCGCACTGAAGCTTTCTTT. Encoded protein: CASSFTGARTEAFF.

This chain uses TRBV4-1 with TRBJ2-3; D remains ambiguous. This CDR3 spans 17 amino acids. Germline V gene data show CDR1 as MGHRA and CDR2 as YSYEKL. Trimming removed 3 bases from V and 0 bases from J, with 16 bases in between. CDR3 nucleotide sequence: TGCGCCAGCAGCCAGATCGGCCGGCGGATAAGCACAGATACGCAGTATTTT. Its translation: CASSQIGRRISTDTQYF.

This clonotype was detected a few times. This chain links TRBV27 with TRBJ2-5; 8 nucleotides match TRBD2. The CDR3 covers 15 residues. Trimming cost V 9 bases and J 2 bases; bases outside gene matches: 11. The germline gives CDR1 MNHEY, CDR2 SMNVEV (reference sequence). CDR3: CASGKRAGGQETQYF. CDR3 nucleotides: TGTGCCAGTGGGAAAAGGGCGGGGGGACAAGAGACCCAGTACTTC.

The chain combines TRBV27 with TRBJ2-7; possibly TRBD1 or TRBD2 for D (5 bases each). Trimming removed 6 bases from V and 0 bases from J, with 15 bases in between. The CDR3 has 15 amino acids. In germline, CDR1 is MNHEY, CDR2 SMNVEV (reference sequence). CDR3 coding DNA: TGTGCCAGCAGCGAACTAGGGGCCTCCTCCTACGAGCAGTACTTC. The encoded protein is CASSELGASSYEQYF.

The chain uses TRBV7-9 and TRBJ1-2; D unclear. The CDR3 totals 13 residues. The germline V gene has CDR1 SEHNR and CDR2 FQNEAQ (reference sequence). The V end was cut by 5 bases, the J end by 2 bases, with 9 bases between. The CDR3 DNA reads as TGTGCCAGCAGCCACGAGATGAACTATGGCTACACCTTC. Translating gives CASSHEMNYGYTF. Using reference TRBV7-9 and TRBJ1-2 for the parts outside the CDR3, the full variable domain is DTGVSQNPRHKITKRGQNVTFRCDPISEHNRLYWYRQTLGQGPEFLTYFQNEAQLEKSRLLSDRFSAERPKGSFSTLEIQRTEQGDSAMYLCASSHEMNYGYTFGSGTRLTVV.

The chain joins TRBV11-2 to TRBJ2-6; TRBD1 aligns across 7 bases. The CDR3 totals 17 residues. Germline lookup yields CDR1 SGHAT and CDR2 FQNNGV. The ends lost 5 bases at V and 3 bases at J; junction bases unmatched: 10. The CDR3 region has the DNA TGTGCCAGCAGCATCGGGACAGTATCACATGGGGCCAACGTCCTGACTTTC. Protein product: CASSIGTVSHGANVLTF.

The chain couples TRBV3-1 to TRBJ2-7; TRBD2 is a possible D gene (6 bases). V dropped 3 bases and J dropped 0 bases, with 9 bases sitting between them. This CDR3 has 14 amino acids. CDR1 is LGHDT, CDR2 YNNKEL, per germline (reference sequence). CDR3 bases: TGTGCCAGCAGCCATACGGGGGTCTCCTACGAGCAGTACTTC. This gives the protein CASSHTGVSYEQYF.

As DNA, the CDR3 is TGTGCCAGCAGCTCCCCCGGGGCTAGCGGGGAGGATGAGCAGTTCTTC. It yields the protein CASSSPGASGEDEQFF. The rearrangement links TRBV16 to TRBJ2-1, with 9 bases that match TRBD2. The V gene's germline CDR1 is KGHSY and CDR2 FQNENV. V was clipped by 5 bases and J by 8 bases; unmatched bases: 13. The CDR3 is 16 amino acids.

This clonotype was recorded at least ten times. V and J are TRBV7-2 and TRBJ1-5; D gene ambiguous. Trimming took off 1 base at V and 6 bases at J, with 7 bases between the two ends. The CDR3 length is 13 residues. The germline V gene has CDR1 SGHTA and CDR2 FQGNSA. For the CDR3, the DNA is TGTGCCAGCAGCTTAGGGTTGTTTCAGCCCCAGCATTTT. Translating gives CASSLGLFQPQHF.

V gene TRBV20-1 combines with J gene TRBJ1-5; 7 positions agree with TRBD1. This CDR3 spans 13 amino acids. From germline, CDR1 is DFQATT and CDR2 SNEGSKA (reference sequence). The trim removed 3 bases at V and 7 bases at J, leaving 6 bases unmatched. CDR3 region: CSARTGTVQPQHF. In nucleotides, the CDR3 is TGCAGTGCTAGGACAGGGACAGTCCAGCCCCAGCATTTT.

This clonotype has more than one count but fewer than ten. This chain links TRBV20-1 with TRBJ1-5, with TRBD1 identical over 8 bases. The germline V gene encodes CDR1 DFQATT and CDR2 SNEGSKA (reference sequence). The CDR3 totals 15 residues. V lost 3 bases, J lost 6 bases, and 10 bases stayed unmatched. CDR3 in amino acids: CSARSLDREGQPQHF. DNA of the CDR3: TGCAGTGCTAGGTCCTTGGACAGGGAGGGTCAGCCCCAGCATTTT.

The CDR3 loop is CASSLVREAYNEQFF. DNA for the CDR3: TGCGCCAGCAGCTTGGTTCGGGAGGCTTACAATGAGCAGTTCTTC. The V and J genes are TRBV5-1 and TRBJ2-1; 7 bases match TRBD2. This CDR3 is 15 amino acids long. The V gene's germline CDR1 is SGHRS and CDR2 YFSETQ. V lost 0 bases, J lost 4 bases, and 4 bases stayed unmatched.

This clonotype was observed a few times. The CDR3 DNA reads as TGCAGTGCTAGAAAGGGTGTGGATGGCTACACCTTC. Protein sequence: CSARKGVDGYTF. The chain is built from TRBV20-1 and TRBJ1-2; D remains unclear. The germline V and J ends were trimmed by 2 bases and 6 bases, with 10 bases remaining between them. This CDR3 comprises 12 residues. Germline V gene data show CDR1 as DFQATT and CDR2 as SNEGSKA (reference sequence).

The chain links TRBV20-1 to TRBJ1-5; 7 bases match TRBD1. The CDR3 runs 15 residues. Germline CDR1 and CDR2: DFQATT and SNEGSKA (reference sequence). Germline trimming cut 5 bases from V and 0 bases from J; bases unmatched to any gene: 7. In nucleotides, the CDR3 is TGCAGTGCTGTGGACAGGAGGGGTAGCAATCAGCCCCAGCATTTT. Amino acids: CSAVDRRGSNQPQHF.

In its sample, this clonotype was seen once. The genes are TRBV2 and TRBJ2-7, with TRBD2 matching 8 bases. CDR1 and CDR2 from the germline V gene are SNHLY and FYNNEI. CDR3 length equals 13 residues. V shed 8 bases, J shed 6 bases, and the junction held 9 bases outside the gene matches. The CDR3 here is CASRTSGAGEQYF. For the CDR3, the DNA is TGTGCCAGCCGAACTAGCGGAGCGGGCGAGCAGTACTTC. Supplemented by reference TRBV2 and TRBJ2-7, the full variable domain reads EPEVTQTPSHQVTQMGQEVILRCVPISNHLYFYWYRQILGQKVEFLVSFYNNEISEKSEIFDDQFSVERPDGSNFTLKIRSTKLEDSAMYFCASRTSGAGEQYFGPGTRLTVT.